The 14 T cell receptor beta chains presented below share a single source sample, sequenced in a study of T-cell reconstitution after alpha-beta-depleted transplantation in children. As it was prepared, the TCRbeta library received unique molecular identifiers. TCRdb re-derived calls from the PCR reads in MiXCR, one entry per CDR3 protein. This sample has about 200,000 distinct CDR3 sequences, with approximately 8.4% found just once. This specimen consisted of PBMCs, mostly from graft donor cells, obtained 360 days after TCRalphabeta/CD19-depleted stem cell transplant. These receptors were taken from a male patient between 2 and 15 years old who had a stem cell transplant for acute myeloid leukemia, so the T cells may come from the graft donor.

This clonotype was recorded at least ten times. This sequence joins TRBV5-1 and TRBJ2-7; D remains unclear. V dropped 5 bases and J dropped 2 bases, with 5 bases sitting between them. This CDR3 contains 11 residues. Germline V gene lookup returns CDR1 SGHRS and CDR2 YFSETQ. The CDR3 sequence is CASSRAYEQYF. The DNA of the CDR3 is TGCGCCAGCAGTAGGGCCTACGAGCAGTACTTC.

The chain has TRBV5-1 and TRBJ2-3; 7 bases are shared with TRBD1. The CDR3 covers 13 residues. The germline V gene encodes CDR1 SGHRS and CDR2 YFSETQ. J gave up 1 base and V 7 bases, and 3 bases lay outside the gene matches. The CDR3 protein is CASHRGGTDTQYF. The CDR3 DNA sequence: TGCGCCAGCCACAGGGGAGGCACAGATACGCAGTATTTT.

This sequence joins TRBV7-2 and TRBJ2-3; D not certain. Germline V gene lookup returns CDR1 SGHTA and CDR2 FQGNSA. CDR3 length equals 13 residues. Trimming shortened V by 5 bases and J by 6 bases, and 12 bases separated the two germline ends. This chain's CDR3 is CASSLISGDTQYF. The CDR3 DNA sequence: TGTGCCAGCAGCCTTATCTCTGGTGATACGCAGTATTTT.

This clonotype was seen at least ten times. The rearrangement links TRBV10-3 to TRBJ2-1; TRBD2 is a possible D gene (6 bases). CDR1 ENHRY and CDR2 SYGVKD come from the germline V gene. This CDR3 spans 13 amino acids. V lost 6 bases to trimming and J lost 8 bases, with 14 bases between them. The CDR3, as DNA: TGTGCCATCAGGGACATGGCTAGCGATGAGCAGTTCTTC. Its protein is CAIRDMASDEQFF.

This clonotype was detected only a few times. The genes are TRBV20-1 and TRBJ1-2; D is possibly TRBD1 (5 bases). Deletions cut 5 bases from V and 4 bases from J, with 11 bases between. This CDR3 has 12 amino acids. In germline, CDR1 is DFQATT, CDR2 SNEGSKA (reference sequence). CDR3: CSAQGRGYGYTF. The CDR3 bases are TGCAGTGCTCAGGGACGGGGCTATGGCTACACCTTC.

A word on this clonotype: The junction shows a germline mismatch at one end, possibly a read error. The chain has TRBV12-3 or TRBV12-4 and TRBJ1-3, with D tentatively TRBD1 (5 bases). The CDR3 spans 12 residues. The CDR3 DNA reads TGTGCCAGCAGTTTATCCCCAGGGTCTTTCGGTTTT. It yields the protein CASSLSPGSFGF.

The CDR3 DNA reads TGTGCCAGCAGCTTATCGGGGGTTGGCTCACCCCTCCACTTT. It encodes CASSLSGVGSPLHF. The chain joins TRBV7-9 to TRBJ1-6; D perhaps matches TRBD1 (5 bases). The germline V gene has CDR1 SEHNR and CDR2 FQNEAQ (reference sequence). V was cut by 2 bases and J by 10 bases, with 12 bases left in between. The length of the CDR3 is 14 residues.

This clonotype was detected a few times. J is TRBJ1-2 and V is TRBV25-1; TRBD1 is a possible D gene (6 bases). This CDR3 has 14 amino acids. Trimming took off 2 bases at V and 6 bases at J, with 13 bases between the two ends. The germline gives CDR1 MGHDK, CDR2 SYGVNS. CDR3 region: CASSEIQGFNGYTF. The CDR3 coding sequence is TGTGCCAGCAGTGAAATACAGGGTTTCAATGGCTACACCTTC.

The sample holds a few counts of this clonotype. The chain links TRBV5-1 to TRBJ2-7; 11 bases agree with TRBD2. V lost 2 bases and J lost 6; bases outside the gene matches: 13. Germline V gene data show CDR1 as SGHRS and CDR2 as YFSETQ. This CDR3 is built from 17 residues. The CDR3 is CASSFTTSGRRIGEQYF. CDR3 nucleotides: TGCGCCAGCAGCTTTACAACTAGCGGGAGAAGGATTGGCGAGCAGTACTTC.

This clonotype was counted only a few times. This chain links TRBV5-1 with TRBJ2-1; D might be TRBD1 or TRBD2, each matching 6 bases. The CDR3 loop spans 13 amino acids. Germline CDR1 is SGHRS and CDR2 is YFSETQ. V was cut by 3 bases and J by 8 bases, with 12 bases left in between. The CDR3 here is CASSYHRDYEQFF. The DNA of the CDR3 is TGCGCCAGCAGCTACCACAGGGACTATGAGCAGTTCTTC.

The chain joins TRBV2 to TRBJ2-2, with TRBD1 identical over 7 bases. Unmatched junction bases numbered 3, after V lost 6 bases and J lost 5 bases. This CDR3 comprises 13 residues. Germline loops: CDR1 SNHLY, CDR2 FYNNEI. This CDR3 reads CASRAQGTGELFF. The CDR3 DNA reads as TGTGCCAGCAGAGCACAGGGGACCGGGGAGCTGTTTTTT.

CDR3 in amino acids: CASSQEEFYGYTF. The CDR3 nucleotides read TGCGCCAGCAGCCAAGAAGAGTTCTATGGCTACACCTTC. The V and J genes are TRBV4-1 and TRBJ1-2; D gene ambiguous. The germline V gene encodes CDR1 MGHRA and CDR2 YSYEKL. V was cut by 0 bases and J by 4 bases, with 6 bases left in between. The CDR3 spans 13 residues.

The rearrangement joins TRBV7-6 to TRBJ2-7, with D possibly TRBD1 on 6 matching bases. The CDR3 is 14 residues long. V shed 0 bases and J shed 4 bases, with 10 bases lying between them. Germline V lookup: CDR1 SGHVS, CDR2 FNYEAQ. The CDR3 loop reads CASSLARGKYEQYF. The CDR3 DNA follows: TGTGCCAGCAGCTTAGCCAGGGGCAAGTACGAGCAGTACTTC.

This chain connects TRBV11-2 to TRBJ2-3; D gene ambiguous. Germline V gene data show CDR1 as SGHAT and CDR2 as FQNNGV. This CDR3 region has 12 residues. Trimming removed 7 bases at V and 2 bases at J, with 7 bases between. The DNA of the CDR3 is TGTGCCAGCAACTCAAACACAGATACGCAGTATTTT. This translates into CASNSNTDTQYF.